Listed below are T cell receptor beta chains from one sample, sequenced in a study of Ad26.COV2.S vaccination and SARS-CoV-2 variants. Clones were sequenced by immunoSEQ multiplex PCR, and TCRdb holds only the in-frame ones, with some missing. The repertoire holds 300,000 to 400,000 clones, with about nine tenths as singletons. Specimen: peripheral blood, collected in a trial of Ad26.COV2.S vaccine versus placebo. The receptors come from a person between 18 and 65 years old who received the Ad26.COV2.S COVID-19 vaccine or a placebo. Each CDR3 is given with its conserved first and last residue. The D gene is left open where the match is weak. Part of the rows lack a size; the others show once, few, many or a class for expanded clones.

v_call: TRBV7-9
clone_size: NA
j_call: TRBJ2-2
d_call: NA
cdr3_aa: CASSQVVSNTGELFF
cdr3_nt: TGTGCCAGCAGCCAAGTGGTATCTAACACCGGGGAGCTGTTTTTT

v_call: TRBV3-1/TRBV3-2
clone_size: NA
j_call: TRBJ1-1
d_call: TRBD1
cdr3_aa: CASSQPGQGWFAEAFF
cdr3_nt: TGTGCCAGCAGCCAGCCGGGACAGGGGTGGTTTGCTGAAGCTTTCTTT

v_call: TRBV7-8
clone_size: NA
j_call: TRBJ1-1
d_call: TRBD1
cdr3_aa: CASSQEQGAWGTEAFF
cdr3_nt: TGTGCCAGCAGCCAAGAACAGGGGGCTTGGGGCACTGAAGCTTTCTTT

v_call: TRBV5-1
clone_size: NA
j_call: TRBJ2-1
d_call: NA
cdr3_aa: CASSLGSFDEQFF
cdr3_nt: TGCGCCAGCAGCTTGGGTAGCTTCGATGAGCAGTTCTTC

v_call: TRBV15
clone_size: NA
j_call: TRBJ2-7
d_call: TRBD1
cdr3_aa: CATSRVGQGYHEQYF
cdr3_nt: TGTGCCACCAGCAGAGTGGGACAGGGGTACCACGAGCAGTACTTC

v_call: TRBV18
clone_size: NA
j_call: TRBJ1-1
d_call: NA
cdr3_aa: CASSILGEAFF
cdr3_nt: TGTGCCAGCTCCATCTTGGGTGAAGCTTTCTTT

v_call: TRBV5-5
clone_size: NA
j_call: TRBJ1-3
d_call: NA
cdr3_aa: CASSLAWEALGNTIYF
cdr3_nt: TGTGCCAGCAGCTTGGCCTGGGAGGCCCTTGGAAACACCATATATTTT

v_call: TRBV4-3
clone_size: NA
j_call: TRBJ2-3
d_call: NA
cdr3_aa: CASSRELVGGLDTQYF
cdr3_nt: TGCGCCAGCAGCCGAGAGTTGGTGGGCGGATTAGATACGCAGTATTTT

v_call: TRBV4-2
clone_size: NA
j_call: TRBJ2-3
d_call: TRBD2
cdr3_aa: CASSQEIAGGVLTDTQYF
cdr3_nt: TGTGCCAGCAGCCAAGAAATAGCGGGGGGGGTGTTGACAGATACGCAGTATTTT

v_call: TRBV7-3
clone_size: once
j_call: TRBJ1-5
d_call: NA
cdr3_aa: CASSSQGRGNQPQHF
cdr3_nt: TGTGCCAGCAGCTCACAGGGCCGGGGCAATCAGCCCCAGCATTTT

v_call: TRBV7-2
clone_size: NA
j_call: TRBJ2-7
d_call: TRBD1
cdr3_aa: CASSLYGTGSAYEQYF
cdr3_nt: TGTGCCAGCAGCTTATACGGGACAGGGTCCGCCTACGAGCAGTACTTC

v_call: TRBV12-3/TRBV12-4
clone_size: NA
j_call: TRBJ2-1
d_call: NA
cdr3_aa: CASRALGNEQFF
cdr3_nt: TGTGCCAGCAGGGCCCTGGGGAATGAGCAGTTCTTC

v_call: TRBV7-3
clone_size: NA
j_call: TRBJ2-5
d_call: TRBD1
cdr3_aa: CASSVIDRAETQYF
cdr3_nt: TGTGCCAGCAGCGTTATAGACAGGGCAGAGACCCAGTACTTC

v_call: TRBV18
clone_size: NA
j_call: TRBJ1-6
d_call: TRBD1
cdr3_aa: CASSPPGTGGSPLHF
cdr3_nt: TGTGCCAGCTCACCTCCCGGGACAGGGGGGTCACCCCTCCACTTT

v_call: TRBV7-6
clone_size: NA
j_call: TRBJ1-2
d_call: TRBD1
cdr3_aa: CASSLQIPGQGTFYGYTF
cdr3_nt: TGTGCCAGCAGCTTACAGATTCCGGGACAGGGGACCTTCTATGGCTACACCTTC

v_call: TRBV4-2
clone_size: NA
j_call: TRBJ2-7
d_call: NA
cdr3_aa: CASSQDSSTEQYF
cdr3_nt: TGTGCCAGCAGCCAAGATTCCAGCACAGAGCAGTACTTC

v_call: TRBV7-2
clone_size: NA
j_call: TRBJ2-2
d_call: TRBD2
cdr3_aa: CASRLAGANTGELFF
cdr3_nt: TGTGCCAGCAGACTAGCGGGGGCAAACACCGGGGAGCTGTTTTTT

v_call: TRBV25-1
clone_size: NA
j_call: TRBJ1-1
d_call: NA
cdr3_aa: CASRETGVMNTEAFF
cdr3_nt: TGTGCCAGCAGAGAGACAGGAGTGATGAACACTGAAGCTTTCTTT

v_call: TRBV4-2
clone_size: NA
j_call: TRBJ2-6
d_call: NA
cdr3_aa: CASSQQSRTGANVLTF
cdr3_nt: TGTGCCAGCAGCCAACAGTCCCGTACTGGGGCCAACGTCCTGACTTTC

v_call: TRBV7-2
clone_size: NA
j_call: TRBJ2-7
d_call: TRBD1
cdr3_aa: CASSLTGGAGTYEQYF
cdr3_nt: TGTGCCAGCTCTCTAACAGGGGGCGCGGGAACCTACGAGCAGTACTTC

v_call: TRBV6-5
clone_size: NA
j_call: TRBJ2-2
d_call: NA
cdr3_aa: CASSYRAGTRTGELFF
cdr3_nt: TGTGCCAGCAGTTACAGGGCCGGGACACGCACCGGGGAGCTGTTTTTT

v_call: TRBV7-9
clone_size: NA
j_call: TRBJ1-4
d_call: NA
cdr3_aa: CASSLALNEKLFF
cdr3_nt: TGTGCCAGCAGCTTAGCCCTCAATGAAAAACTGTTTTTT

v_call: TRBV20-1
clone_size: NA
j_call: TRBJ1-1
d_call: NA
cdr3_aa: CSASPWGERGTEAFF
cdr3_nt: TGCAGTGCTAGTCCCTGGGGGGAACGGGGCACTGAAGCTTTCTTT

v_call: TRBV30
clone_size: NA
j_call: TRBJ1-2
d_call: NA
cdr3_aa: CAWSSLAGRFHTF
cdr3_nt: TGTGCCTGGAGTTCGTTGGCAGGGAGATTTCACACCTTC

v_call: TRBV24-1
clone_size: NA
j_call: TRBJ1-2
d_call: NA
cdr3_aa: CATSAGVNYGYTF
cdr3_nt: TGTGCCACCAGTGCGGGGGTGAACTATGGCTACACCTTC

v_call: TRBV29-1
clone_size: NA
j_call: TRBJ2-5
d_call: NA
cdr3_aa: CSVPTAGQETQYF
cdr3_nt: TGCAGCGTCCCAACCGCAGGGCAAGAGACCCAGTACTTC

v_call: TRBV20-1
clone_size: NA
j_call: TRBJ1-1
d_call: NA
cdr3_aa: CSAWGGTEAFF
cdr3_nt: TGCAGTGCTTGGGGGGGCACTGAAGCTTTCTTT

v_call: TRBV4-3
clone_size: NA
j_call: TRBJ2-1
d_call: NA
cdr3_aa: CASSQDLVSGGIEFF
cdr3_nt: TGCGCCAGCAGCCAAGATTTGGTTTCAGGCGGAATAGAGTTCTTC

v_call: TRBV7-2
clone_size: NA
j_call: TRBJ1-1
d_call: NA
cdr3_aa: CASSSVGAGTEAFF
cdr3_nt: TGTGCCAGCAGCTCAGTGGGGGCAGGGACTGAAGCTTTCTTT

v_call: TRBV4-2
clone_size: NA
j_call: TRBJ1-4
d_call: NA
cdr3_aa: CASSQDMAVPNEKLFF
cdr3_nt: TGTGCCAGCAGCCAAGATATGGCAGTACCGAATGAAAAACTGTTTTTT

v_call: TRBV15
clone_size: NA
j_call: TRBJ1-1
d_call: NA
cdr3_aa: CATSRDVTEAFF
cdr3_nt: TGTGCCACCAGCAGAGATGTCACTGAAGCTTTCTTT

v_call: TRBV9
clone_size: NA
j_call: TRBJ1-3
d_call: NA
cdr3_aa: CASSPPRGNTIYF
cdr3_nt: TGTGCCAGCAGCCCTCCGCGGGGAAACACCATATATTTT

v_call: TRBV28
clone_size: NA
j_call: TRBJ1-2
d_call: NA
cdr3_aa: CASKTTGNGYTF
cdr3_nt: TGTGCCAGCAAGACGACAGGAAATGGCTACACCTTC

v_call: TRBV28
clone_size: NA
j_call: TRBJ2-7
d_call: NA
cdr3_aa: CASSPRTGVTYEQYF
cdr3_nt: TGTGCCAGCAGTCCGCGGACCGGGGTGACCTACGAGCAGTACTTC

v_call: TRBV5-1
clone_size: NA
j_call: TRBJ2-1
d_call: TRBD1
cdr3_aa: CASSLSGTGGEQFF
cdr3_nt: TGCGCCAGCAGCCTCTCCGGGACAGGGGGTGAGCAGTTCTTC

v_call: TRBV7-3
clone_size: NA
j_call: TRBJ2-2
d_call: NA
cdr3_aa: CASSLLANTGELFF
cdr3_nt: TGTGCCAGCAGCTTACTCGCGAACACCGGGGAGCTGTTTTTT

v_call: TRBV11-1
clone_size: NA
j_call: TRBJ2-7
d_call: TRBD2
cdr3_aa: CASSRAGGGYEQYF
cdr3_nt: TGTGCCAGCAGCCGCGCGGGAGGAGGATACGAGCAGTACTTC

v_call: TRBV5-4
clone_size: NA
j_call: TRBJ1-2
d_call: NA
cdr3_aa: CASSLDGRPANYGYTF
cdr3_nt: TGTGCCAGCAGCTTGGACGGACGGCCGGCTAACTATGGCTACACCTTC

v_call: TRBV28
clone_size: NA
j_call: TRBJ2-1
d_call: TRBD2
cdr3_aa: CASRLAGGAYNEQFF
cdr3_nt: TGTGCCAGCAGACTAGCGGGAGGGGCTTACAATGAGCAGTTCTTC

v_call: TRBV6-5
clone_size: NA
j_call: TRBJ1-2
d_call: NA
cdr3_aa: CASSYRTTGPYGYTF
cdr3_nt: TGTGCCAGCAGTTACCGCACGACAGGTCCCTATGGCTACACCTTC

v_call: TRBV29-1
clone_size: NA
j_call: TRBJ2-5
d_call: NA
cdr3_aa: CSVESGGVRETQYF
cdr3_nt: TGCAGCGTTGAATCGGGTGGTGTACGGGAGACCCAGTACTTC

v_call: TRBV4-3
clone_size: NA
j_call: TRBJ1-2
d_call: NA
cdr3_aa: CASSQGKAGIYGYTF
cdr3_nt: TGCGCCAGCAGCCAAGGTAAAGCAGGCATCTATGGCTACACCTTC